Listed here is a single T cell receptor beta chain. Using immunoSEQ multiplex PCR, the repertoire was profiled, and TCRdb retains in-frame clones only, with some absent. Counted here are about 5,000 clones, 65% to 80% occurring once; the ten biggest clones make up 11%. This entry comes from a study of immune evolution from preneoplasia to lung adenocarcinoma. Germline assignment: CDR1 LNHDA and CDR2 SQIVND (reference sequence). This CDR3 contains 11 residues. V was clipped by 9 bases and J by 5 bases, with 10 bases between them. Sample: FFPE minimally invasive lung adenocarcinoma tissue. The chain recombines TRBV19 with TRBJ1-2; perhaps TRBD1 as D (6 bases). The TCR originated in a person aged 65 to 85 with lung adenocarcinoma. The CDR3 reads CASQQGYGYTF. As DNA, the CDR3 is TGTGCCAGCCAGCAGGGGTATGGCTACACCTTC.